A single sample gave rise to the 8 T cell receptor beta chains below, sequenced in a study of CD8 T cells in Susac syndrome. Random-hexamer reverse transcription was applied to about 0.45 to 1 ug RNA. TCRdb re-called the immunoSEQ multiplex PCR reads through MiXCR, storing one row per CDR3 protein. The sample has roughly 200,000 distinct CDR3 sequences; just under 95% are singletons. Source material: CD4+ T cells from PBMCs. These receptor sequences come from a human donor with Susac syndrome.

The CDR3 loop reads CASSQDRDLGYTF. The CDR3 nucleotides read TGTGCCAGCAGCCAAGATAGAGATTTGGGCTACACCTTC. The gene calls are TRBV4-2 and TRBJ1-2, with D unclear. Trimming removed 0 bases at V and 8 bases at J, with 10 bases between. CDR3 length equals 13 residues. Germline-derived CDR1 and CDR2 are LGHNA and YNFKEQ.

The chain recombines TRBV28 with TRBJ2-1, with TRBD1 matching over 9 bases. The junction had 10 bases not matched to a gene; V was cut back by 4 bases and J by 15 bases. Germline values: CDR1 MDHEN, CDR2 SYDVKM. The CDR3 totals 13 residues. The CDR3 DNA reads as TGTGCCAGCAGTTCCCCGGACAGGGGATTTCTGTTCTTC. Translating it yields CASSSPDRGFLFF.

In its sample, this clonotype was seen once. J is TRBJ1-5 and V is TRBV2; 9 bases are shared with TRBD1. CDR1 and CDR2 (germline): SNHLY, FYNNEI. Unmatched junction bases numbered 9, after V lost 5 bases and J lost 7 bases. The CDR3 is made up of 15 amino acids. The CDR3 loop is CASSPSPTGGQPQHF. The DNA for the CDR3 is TGTGCCAGCAGTCCCTCCCCGACAGGGGGGCAGCCCCAGCATTTT.

This chain links TRBV9 with TRBJ2-1; 10 nucleotides agree with TRBD2. The CDR3 has 15 amino acids. V shed 0 bases and J 9 bases; nucleotides not matched to a gene: 6. Germline CDR1 is SGDLS and CDR2 is YYNGEE. DNA of the CDR3: TGTGCCAGCAGCGTAGGCCTAGCGGGAGACAGTGAGCAGTTCTTC. Translating gives CASSVGLAGDSEQFF.

The rearrangement uses TRBV29-1 and TRBJ1-2, with D tentatively TRBD1 (6 bases). The CDR3 is 14 residues long. V was cut by 8 bases and J by 6 bases, with 22 bases left in between. Germline V gene data show CDR1 as SQVTM and CDR2 as ANQGSEA. CDR3 sequence (DNA): TGCAGCTCTCCCTCCACAGGGACCCGGGATGGCTACACCTTC. This encodes CSSPSTGTRDGYTF. Drawing the rest from reference TRBV29-1 and TRBJ1-2, the complete variable domain is SAVISQKPSRDICQRGTSLTIQCQVDSQVTMMFWYRQQPGQSLTLIATANQGSEATYESGFVIDKFPISRPNLTFSTLTVSNMSPEDSSIYLCSSPSTGTRDGYTFGSGTRLTVV.

This chain links TRBV27 with TRBJ2-3; D is uncertain. This CDR3 has 14 residues. V was trimmed by 6 bases and J by 4 bases, leaving 14 bases between them. Per germline, CDR1 MNHEY and CDR2 SMNVEV (reference sequence). CDR3 residues: CASRDSLSADTQYF. As DNA, the CDR3 is TGTGCCAGCAGAGACTCCCTATCCGCAGATACGCAGTATTTT.

This sequence joins TRBV7-2 and TRBJ1-5; no clear D gene. The CDR3 spans 13 residues. The germline V gene encodes CDR1 SGHTA and CDR2 FQGNSA. V shed 1 base and J shed 5 bases, with 6 bases lying between them. As DNA, the CDR3 is TGTGCCAGCAGCTTAGGGTCGGATCAGCCCCAGCATTTT. This sequence encodes CASSLGSDQPQHF.

The genes are TRBV18 and TRBJ1-1; the match to TRBD1 covers 7 bases. In germline, CDR1 is KGHSH, CDR2 LQKENI. CDR3 length equals 16 residues. V was pared by 1 base and J by 4 bases, with 9 bases of the junction left unmatched. The CDR3 nucleotides are TGTGCCAGCTCACCACTCCAGGGGGGAGATCTCACTGAAGCTTTCTTT. It yields the protein CASSPLQGGDLTEAFF.